This T cell receptor (beta chain) originates from a study of T cell changes during pregnancy in multiple sclerosis. The repertoire was sequenced with immunoSEQ multiplex PCR; TCRdb's copy has only in-frame clones and lacks some. The sample lists some 45,000 clones; around 93% were seen once. The source was CD8+ T cells from peripheral blood mononuclear cells, collected in the first trimester of pregnancy. The TCR comes from a female donor with multiple sclerosis, enrolled in a pregnancy study.

CDR3 loop: CASREVGHTEAFF. The CDR3 DNA follows: TGTGCCAGCAGGGAGGTTGGGCACACTGAAGCTTTCTTT. This sequence joins TRBV6-5 and TRBJ1-1, with D hard to call. Germline-derived CDR1 and CDR2 are MNHEY and SVGAGI. This CDR3 spans 13 amino acids. The ends were cut back, 6 bases at V and 3 bases at J, with 11 bases in the middle.